The 26 T cell receptor beta chains in this list originate from one sample, sequenced in a study of blood T cell repertoires in COVID-19. TCRdb's copy holds only in-frame clones and misses some; the assay was immunoSEQ multiplex PCR. The sample contains 140,000 to 150,000 clones, roughly 80% of which appear only once. Sequenced sample: peripheral blood. The receptors originated from a woman aged 40 to 55 with active or convalescent COVID-19.

The chain links TRBV27 to TRBJ2-2; D may be TRBD2 (5 bases). CDR3 size: 13 residues. Trimming took off 5 bases at V and 5 bases at J, with 9 bases between the two ends. Per germline, CDR1 MNHEY and CDR2 SMNVEV (reference sequence). The DNA for the CDR3 is TGTGCCAGCAGTGTCTCGGGGACCGGGGAGCTGTTTTTT. This codes for CASSVSGTGELFF.

The rearrangement joins TRBV5-1 to TRBJ2-1; maybe TRBD2 (6 bases). The V gene lost 4 bases and the J gene lost 3 bases, with 14 bases spanning the gap. Germline CDR1 SGHRS, CDR2 YFSETQ. The CDR3 contains 15 residues. In nucleotides, the CDR3 is TGCGCCAGCAGCCTCCGGCAGGGAGGCTACAATGAGCAGTTCTTC. Encoded protein: CASSLRQGGYNEQFF.

The V gene is TRBV28, the J gene TRBJ2-7, with no clear D. Germline V CDR1 and CDR2: MDHEN, SYDVKM. V lost 2 bases to trimming and J lost 4 bases, with 12 bases between them. This CDR3 has 14 amino acids. The CDR3 sequence: CASSLGRVGYEQYF. The CDR3 region has the DNA TGTGCCAGCAGTTTAGGTAGAGTCGGGTACGAGCAGTACTTC.

The rearrangement uses TRBV7-9 and TRBJ2-1; a weak D match, TRBD1 (6 bases). Between the trimmed V and J ends, which lost 5 bases and 7 bases, there was a span of 12 bases. This CDR3 is built from 13 residues. In germline, CDR1 is SEHNR, CDR2 FQNEAQ (reference sequence). The DNA of the CDR3 is TGTGCCAGCAGCCCACTCAGGGGAAATGAGCAGTTCTTC. This sequence encodes CASSPLRGNEQFF.

This clone was counted a single time. The chain has TRBV6-5 and TRBJ1-5, with D uncertain. Germline CDR1 and CDR2: MNHEY and SVGAGI. V was shortened by 6 bases and J by 7 bases, with 13 bases between the two germline ends. The CDR3 runs 13 residues. The CDR3 region is CASRRVEGQPQHF. The CDR3 DNA sequence: TGTGCCAGCAGACGGGTTGAGGGACAGCCCCAGCATTTT.

The rearrangement joins TRBV18 to TRBJ2-5; possibly TRBD1 for D (6 bases). V was trimmed by 2 bases and J by 2 bases, leaving 12 bases between them. The CDR3 is 15 residues long. The germline V gene encodes CDR1 KGHSH and CDR2 LQKENI. DNA for the CDR3: TGTGCCAGCTCACCAATTAGCCAGGGGCAAGAGACCCAGTACTTC. Translating gives CASSPISQGQETQYF.

This rearrangement joins TRBV15 to TRBJ1-1; a possible D gene is TRBD1 (5 bases). This CDR3 has 13 amino acids. Germline loops: CDR1 LNHNV, CDR2 YYDKDF (reference sequence). The V end was cut by 4 bases, the J end by 5 bases, with 11 bases between. For the CDR3, the DNA is TGTGCCACCAGCACCCCAGGGCAAACTGAAGCTTTCTTT. It is translated as CATSTPGQTEAFF.

The chain recombines TRBV6-5 with TRBJ1-4; the D gene is possibly TRBD1 (6 bases). The CDR3 extends over 13 amino acids. CDR1 and CDR2 from the germline V gene are MNHEY and SVGAGI. V gave up 10 bases and J gave up 13 bases, with 22 bases separating them. CDR3 bases: TGTGCCACCACCCAGGTGCGGGGGGCTGGACTGTTTTTT. Its protein is CATTQVRGAGLFF.

Only a few counts were recorded for this clone. The DNA of the CDR3 is TGTGCCTGGAGTGTACCTAGCGGGCCTGGGAATCAGCCCCAGCATTTT. This sequence encodes CAWSVPSGPGNQPQHF. The chain joins TRBV30 to TRBJ1-5; no clear D gene. The CDR3 contains 16 residues. V lost 0 bases and J 4 bases, leaving 16 bases between the germline ends. Per germline, CDR1 GTSNPN and CDR2 SVGIG (reference sequence).

This chain connects TRBV6-4 to TRBJ1-1; D is perhaps TRBD1 (6 bases). This CDR3 has 15 amino acids. The V gene's germline CDR1 is MRHNA and CDR2 SNTAGT. Between the trimmed V and J ends, which lost 6 bases and 7 bases, there was a span of 21 bases. Here the CDR3 reads CASRKDGTSGLEAFF. The CDR3, as DNA: TGTGCCAGCAGAAAAGATGGGACAAGTGGCCTTGAAGCTTTCTTT.

The chain has TRBV30 and TRBJ1-2; D is undetermined. CDR1 is GTSNPN, CDR2 SVGIG, per germline (reference sequence). Trimming shortened V by 8 bases and J by 6 bases, and 13 bases separated the two germline ends. The CDR3 loop spans 11 amino acids. The CDR3 here is CAVGRINGYTF. For the CDR3, the DNA is TGTGCCGTGGGCCGAATTAATGGCTACACCTTC.

The chain has TRBV3-1 (or the pseudogene TRBV3-2) and TRBJ2-6; no definite D call. The germline gives CDR1 LGHDT, CDR2 YNNKEL (reference sequence). The CDR3 contains 16 residues. The ends were cut back, 9 bases at V and 1 base at J, with 16 bases in the middle. Here the CDR3 DNA reads TGTGCCAGTTCAGGTCGAACCCGGTCTGGGGCCAACGTCCTGACTTTC. It encodes CASSGRTRSGANVLTF.

This clone was picked up a small number of times. The chain employs TRBV24-1 and TRBJ1-5; 7 bases are a match to TRBD1. CDR3 length: 13 residues. Germline-derived CDR1 and CDR2 are KGHDR and SFDVKD. V lost 9 bases and J lost 5; bases outside the gene matches: 6. CDR3 in amino acids: CATGDRRDQPQHF. The CDR3 DNA sequence: TGTGCCACCGGGGACAGACGAGATCAGCCCCAGCATTTT.

The chain employs TRBV11-2 and TRBJ2-7; 14 bases match TRBD2. The CDR3 consists of 16 residues. Trimming cost V 4 bases and J 6 bases; bases outside gene matches: 8. Germline V gene sequence: CDR1 SGHAT, CDR2 FQNNGV. CDR3 coding DNA: TGTGCCAGCAGCTCCAGGCCGGGACTAGCGGGAGTCGAGCAGTACTTC. This encodes CASSSRPGLAGVEQYF.

The V call is TRBV28, the J call TRBJ2-3, with 8 bases matching TRBD1. Germline V gene sequence: CDR1 MDHEN, CDR2 SYDVKM. The CDR3 contains 16 residues. Germline trimming cut 7 bases from V and 3 bases from J; bases unmatched to any gene: 12. The CDR3 DNA sequence: TGTGCCAGCAATATTACCCCAGGGGGCCGGACAGATACGCAGTATTTT. This sequence encodes CASNITPGGRTDTQYF.

This clone occurred once. CDR3 loop: CASSEVGGRGADTQYF. The CDR3 DNA sequence: TGTGCCAGCAGTGAAGTAGGCGGGCGGGGGGCAGATACGCAGTATTTT. This chain joins TRBV2 and TRBJ2-3, with TRBD2 matching over 8 bases. Germline CDR1 SNHLY, CDR2 FYNNEI. V lost 1 base and J lost 4; bases outside the gene matches: 7. The CDR3 covers 16 residues.

This clone occurred a few times. The rearrangement joins TRBV29-1 to TRBJ1-1; 7 bases align to TRBD1. The V segment lost 5 bases and the J segment 3 bases; nucleotides outside the gene matches: 3. This CDR3 spans 12 amino acids. The germline gives CDR1 SQVTM, CDR2 ANQGSEA. The CDR3 here is CSVRQGDTEAFF. CDR3 DNA: TGCAGCGTTCGACAGGGAGACACTGAAGCTTTCTTT.

The rearrangement uses TRBV5-1 and TRBJ2-1, with 8 bases aligning to TRBD1. The CDR3 length is 15 residues. The V gene end was trimmed by 7 bases and the J gene end by 8 bases; junction bases not matched to a gene: 14. Per germline, CDR1 SGHRS and CDR2 YFSETQ. The CDR3 spells CASGQGARVTYEQFF. The CDR3 DNA reads as TGCGCCAGCGGTCAGGGGGCGCGGGTGACATATGAGCAGTTCTTC.

Only one count was recorded for this clone. V is TRBV3-1 (or the pseudogene TRBV3-2) and J is TRBJ1-6; 7 positions match TRBD1. V shed 1 base, J shed 7 bases, and the junction held 4 bases outside the gene matches. The CDR3 consists of 15 residues. Looked up from germline, CDR1 is LGHDT and CDR2 is YNNKEL (reference sequence). The CDR3 loop is CASSQGTGVNSPLHF. CDR3 bases: TGTGCCAGCAGCCAAGGGACAGGTGTAAATTCACCCCTCCACTTT.

This clone was observed once. The genes are TRBV10-3 and TRBJ1-1; the match to TRBD1 covers 9 bases. The V gene end was trimmed by 5 bases and the J gene end by 2 bases; junction bases not matched to a gene: 3. CDR3 length: 14 amino acids. The germline gives CDR1 ENHRY, CDR2 SYGVKD. Here the CDR3 DNA reads TGTGCCATCAGTACAGGGGGCGGAAACACTGAAGCTTTCTTT. Amino acid sequence: CAISTGGGNTEAFF.

The chain is built from TRBV28 and TRBJ1-2, with a weak D call TRBD1 (5 bases). V dropped 6 bases and J dropped 8 bases, with 16 bases sitting between them. This CDR3 spans 13 amino acids. Germline V lookup: CDR1 MDHEN, CDR2 SYDVKM. CDR3 region: CASSLRAREGYTF. In nucleotides, the CDR3 is TGTGCCAGCAGCCTCAGGGCGCGGGAAGGCTACACCTTC.

The rearrangement links TRBV19 to TRBJ1-1; 8 nucleotides agree with TRBD1. The germline CDR1 and CDR2 sequences are LNHDA and SQIVND (reference sequence). The V segment lost 6 bases and the J segment 4 bases; nucleotides outside the gene matches: 13. The CDR3 covers 16 residues. The DNA for the CDR3 is TGTGCCAGTAGCCGGGGGCCGGGACAGGCATCCACTGAAGCTTTCTTT. This translates into CASSRGPGQASTEAFF.

This chain uses TRBV27 with TRBJ1-6; 8 bases match TRBD1. The V and J ends lost 6 bases and 10 bases, in that order; junction bases with no gene match: 8. This CDR3 has 14 amino acids. CDR1 is MNHEY, CDR2 SMNVEV, per germline (reference sequence). CDR3 in DNA: TGTGCCAGCAGAACTCAGGGGGCAAGGTCACCCCTCCACTTT. As protein: CASRTQGARSPLHF.

This chain joins TRBV19 and TRBJ1-1, with 9 bases fitting TRBD1. The CDR3 covers 14 residues. V was pared by 4 bases and J by 3 bases, with 3 bases of the junction left unmatched. In germline, CDR1 is LNHDA, CDR2 SQIVND (reference sequence). The CDR3 loop reads CASSTGQGYTEAFF. In DNA, the CDR3 is TGTGCCAGTAGTACCGGACAGGGGTACACTGAAGCTTTCTTT.

The rearrangement links TRBV28 to TRBJ2-7; 9 bases align to TRBD1. CDR1 is MDHEN, CDR2 SYDVKM, per germline. The junction had 9 bases not matched to a gene; V was cut back by 7 bases and J by 2 bases. CDR3 length: 15 residues. CDR3 region: CASTAPGTGTYEQYF. In DNA, the CDR3 is TGTGCCAGCACCGCTCCCGGGACAGGGACCTACGAGCAGTACTTC.

This chain uses TRBV24-1 with TRBJ2-1, with 8 positions matching TRBD2. Germline trimming cut 0 bases from V and 6 bases from J; bases unmatched to any gene: 6. The germline V gene has CDR1 KGHDR and CDR2 SFDVKD. CDR3 size: 16 residues. CDR3 residues: CATSDLGSGSGNEQFF. As DNA, the CDR3 is TGTGCCACCAGTGATTTGGGAAGCGGGAGCGGCAATGAGCAGTTCTTC.